The source of this TCR beta chain is a study of cytomegalovirus exposure and HLA in healthy donors. Study-level background: As an earlier analysis found, 150 million to 200 million T cells yielded some 120 million unique TCR beta sequences. Out of around 360 genotyped donors, roughly 80% belonged to the Caucasian-associated ancestry cluster.

About this clone itself: Its specificity is unknown.

The CDR3 has 17 residues. V was clipped by 0 bases and J by 6 bases; unmatched bases: 14. Germline V lookup: CDR1 LGHNA, CDR2 YNFKEQ. Study-wide points: The authors confirmed in vitro that a few CMV-associated chains were specific for CMV antigens. Evidence from a later analysis indicated that most CMV-associated TCR beta chains looked HLA-restricted.

Both 60 Vbeta primers and 13 Jbeta primers went into the PCR. Libraries were prepared by immunoSEQ multiplex PCR; TCRdb keeps only in-frame clonotypes and omits some of them. The data contain roughly 73,000 clones, roughly 74% of them seen just once; the ten biggest clones take up approximately 3.7%. The TCR was taken from a man aged 40-55 years in good health and CMV-seronegative. The sample was PBMCs. The chain couples TRBV4-2 to TRBJ2-7; 7 bases map to TRBD1. The CDR3 protein is CASSQDPTDRVIGEQYF. CDR3 nucleotide sequence: TGTGCCAGCAGCCAAGACCCCACCGACAGGGTGATCGGCGAGCAGTACTTC.